Presented here are 6 T cell receptor beta chains from one specimen sequenced in a study of regulatory T cells in long-lasting Graves disease. Construction of TCR beta libraries relied on iRepertoire HTBI primers and on Arm-PCR targeting CDR3 regions. Each CDR3 protein is one row after TCRdb ran MiXCR on the multiplex PCR reads. The sample gives about 470,000 distinct CDR3 sequences, less than 25% of which show up once; 7.8% is in the top ten. Described time point: persistent/refractory GD, antithyroid drugs over 5 years with positive TRAb. From PBMCs, RNA was extracted and then used to make the TCR library. Here the sequenced sample was peripheral blood mononuclear cells (PBMCs), taken when the disease was refractory, from a patient treated with antithyroid drugs. These receptors were obtained from a female donor with Graves disease.

This clonotype appeared a few times. CDR3 protein: CASSEGPFYEQYF. The CDR3 DNA follows: TGCGCCAGCAGCGAGGGCCCCTTCTACGAGCAGTACTTC. The chain combines TRBV5-1 with TRBJ2-7; a weak D match, TRBD2 (5 bases). The CDR3 is made up of 13 amino acids. Germline V CDR1 and CDR2: SGHRS, YFSETQ. Trimming removed 4 bases from V and 3 bases from J, with 11 bases in between.

Many counts were recorded for this clonotype. This chain joins TRBV11-2 and TRBJ2-5, with D maybe TRBD1 (5 bases). The CDR3 is 14 residues long. Germline loops: CDR1 SGHAT, CDR2 FQNNGV. V lost 4 bases and J 7 bases, leaving 16 bases between the germline ends. In DNA form, the CDR3 reads TGTGCCAGCAGCTCCGGACACCTACGAGGGACCCAGTACTTC. Its translation: CASSSGHLRGTQYF.

The sample holds many counts of this clonotype. The V gene is TRBV30, the J gene TRBJ1-1, with D possibly TRBD1 on 5 matching bases. Germline V gene data show CDR1 as GTSNPN and CDR2 as SVGIG (reference sequence). The CDR3 extends over 12 amino acids. With 0 bases removed from V and 9 bases from J, the gap between germline ends came to 11 bases. The CDR3 loop is CAWSVVEGQAFF. CDR3 DNA sequence: TGTGCCTGGAGTGTTGTGGAGGGACAAGCTTTCTTT.

The rearrangement uses TRBV7-9 and TRBJ2-1; perhaps TRBD1 as D (6 bases). This CDR3 has 13 residues. CDR1 is SEHNR and CDR2 is FQNEAQ in the germline V gene (reference sequence). The V gene lost 0 bases and the J gene lost 7 bases, with 7 bases spanning the gap. The chain's CDR3 is CASSLAGANEQFF. DNA of the CDR3: TGTGCCAGCAGCTTAGCGGGGGCAAATGAGCAGTTCTTC.

The chain links TRBV28 to TRBJ1-1; perhaps TRBD1 as D (5 bases). The V and J ends lost 5 bases and 11 bases respectively, with 24 bases between them. Germline values: CDR1 MDHEN, CDR2 SYDVKM. This CDR3 region has 15 residues. CDR3 in amino acids: CASSLPGRGSSWAFF. DNA of the CDR3: TGTGCCAGCAGTCTCCCCGGGCGGGGCTCCTCTTGGGCTTTCTTT. The full variable domain, rest sourced from reference TRBV28 and TRBJ1-1, is DVKVTQSSRYLVKRTGEKVFLECVQDMDHENMFWYRQDPGLGLRLIYFSYDVKMKEKGDIPEGYSVSREKKERFSLILESASTNQTSMYLCASSLPGRGSSWAFFGQGTRLTVV.

There are many counts of this clonotype. The chain is built from TRBV11-2 and TRBJ1-4; D is unresolved. The V and J ends lost 0 bases and 3 bases respectively, with 11 bases between them. Per germline, CDR1 SGHAT and CDR2 FQNNGV. The CDR3 extends over 16 amino acids. The CDR3 reads CASSLDIGLSNEKLFF. The CDR3, as DNA: TGTGCCAGCAGCTTAGATATCGGGCTTTCTAATGAAAAACTGTTTTTT.